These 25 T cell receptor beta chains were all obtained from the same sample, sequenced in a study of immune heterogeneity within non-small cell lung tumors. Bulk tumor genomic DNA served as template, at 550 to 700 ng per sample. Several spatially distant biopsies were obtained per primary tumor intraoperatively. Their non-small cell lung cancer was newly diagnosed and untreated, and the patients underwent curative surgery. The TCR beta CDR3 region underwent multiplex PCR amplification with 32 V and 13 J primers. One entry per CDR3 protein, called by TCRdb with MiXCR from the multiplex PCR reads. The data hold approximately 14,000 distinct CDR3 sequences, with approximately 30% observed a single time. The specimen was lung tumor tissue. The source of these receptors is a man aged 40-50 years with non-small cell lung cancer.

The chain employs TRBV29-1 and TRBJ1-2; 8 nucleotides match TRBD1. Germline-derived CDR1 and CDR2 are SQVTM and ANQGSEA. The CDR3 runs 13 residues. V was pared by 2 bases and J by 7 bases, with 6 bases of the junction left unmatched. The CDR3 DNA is TGCAGCGTTGAACATCAGGGGGCCAGTGGCTACACCTTC. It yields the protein CSVEHQGASGYTF.

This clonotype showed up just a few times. The chain's CDR3 is CASSAQTMVGREADTQYF. As DNA, the CDR3 is TGCGCCAGCAGCGCTCAAACCATGGTGGGCAGGGAGGCAGATACGCAGTATTTT. The chain combines TRBV5-1 with TRBJ2-3, with a weak D call TRBD2 (6 bases). Germline V gene data show CDR1 as SGHRS and CDR2 as YFSETQ. The V gene lost 4 bases and the J gene lost 4 bases, with 25 bases spanning the gap. This CDR3 region has 18 residues.

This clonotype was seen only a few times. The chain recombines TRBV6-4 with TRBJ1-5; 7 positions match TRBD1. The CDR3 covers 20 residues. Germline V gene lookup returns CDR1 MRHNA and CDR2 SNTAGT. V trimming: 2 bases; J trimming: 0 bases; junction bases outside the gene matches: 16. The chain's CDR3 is CASSDQGRGRTSGSNQPQHF. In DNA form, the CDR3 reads TGTGCCAGCAGTGACCAGGGGAGGGGGCGGACTTCAGGTAGCAATCAGCCCCAGCATTTT.

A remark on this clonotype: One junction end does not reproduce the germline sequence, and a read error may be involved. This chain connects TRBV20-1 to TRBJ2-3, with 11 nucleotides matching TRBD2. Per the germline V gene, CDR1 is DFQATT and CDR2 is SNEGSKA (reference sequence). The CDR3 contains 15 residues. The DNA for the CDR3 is TGCATTGCTGCTTGGTCTAGCGGGAGGACAGATACGCAGTATTTT. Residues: CIAAWSSGRTDTQYF.

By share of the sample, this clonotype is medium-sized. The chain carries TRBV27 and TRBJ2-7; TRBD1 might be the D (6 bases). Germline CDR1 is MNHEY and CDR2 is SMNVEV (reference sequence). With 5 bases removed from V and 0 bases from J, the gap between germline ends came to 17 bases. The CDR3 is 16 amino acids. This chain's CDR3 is CASSTLGQPSSYEQYF. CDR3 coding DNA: TGTGCCAGCAGTACCCTCGGACAGCCAAGCTCCTACGAGCAGTACTTC.

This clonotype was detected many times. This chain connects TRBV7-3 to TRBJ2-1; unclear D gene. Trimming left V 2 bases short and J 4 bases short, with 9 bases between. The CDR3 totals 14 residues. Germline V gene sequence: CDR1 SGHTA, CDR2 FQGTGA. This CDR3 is CASSLGPAYNEQFF. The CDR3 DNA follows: TGTGCCAGCAGCTTAGGTCCAGCGTACAATGAGCAGTTCTTC.

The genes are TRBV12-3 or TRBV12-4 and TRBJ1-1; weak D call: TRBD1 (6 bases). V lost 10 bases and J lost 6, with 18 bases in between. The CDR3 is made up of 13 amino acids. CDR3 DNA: TGTGCCATCAGCTACAGGGTCGTATCTGAAGCTTTCTTT. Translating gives CAISYRVVSEAFF.

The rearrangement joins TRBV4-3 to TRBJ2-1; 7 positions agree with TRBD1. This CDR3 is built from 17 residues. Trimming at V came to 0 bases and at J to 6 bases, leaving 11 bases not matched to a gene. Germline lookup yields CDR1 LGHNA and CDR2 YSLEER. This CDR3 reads CASSQESRQGVVNEQFF. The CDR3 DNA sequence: TGCGCCAGCAGCCAAGAAAGCCGTCAGGGGGTGGTCAATGAGCAGTTCTTC.

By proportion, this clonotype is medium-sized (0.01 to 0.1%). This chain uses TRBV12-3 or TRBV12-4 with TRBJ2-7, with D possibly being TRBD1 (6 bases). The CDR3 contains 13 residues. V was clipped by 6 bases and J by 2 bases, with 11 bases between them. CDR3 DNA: TGTGCCAGCAGACCCGGGACAACCTACGAGCAGTACTTC. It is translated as CASRPGTTYEQYF.

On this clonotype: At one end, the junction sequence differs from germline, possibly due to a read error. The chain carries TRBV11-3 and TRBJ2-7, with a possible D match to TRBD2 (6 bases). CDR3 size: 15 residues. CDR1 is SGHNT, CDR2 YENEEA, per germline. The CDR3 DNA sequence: TGTGCCAGCAGCGGTGGCGGGGCTAGCTCCTTCGAGCAGTACTTC. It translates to CASSGGGASSFEQYF.

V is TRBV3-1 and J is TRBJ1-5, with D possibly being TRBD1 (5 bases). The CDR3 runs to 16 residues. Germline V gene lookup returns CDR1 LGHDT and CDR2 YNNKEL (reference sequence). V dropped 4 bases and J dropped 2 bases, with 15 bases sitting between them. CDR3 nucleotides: TGTGCCAGCAGCCGCGGGCCAGGGTTCGGCAATCAGCCCCAGCATTTT. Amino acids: CASSRGPGFGNQPQHF. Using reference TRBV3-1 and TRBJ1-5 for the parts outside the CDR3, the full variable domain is DTAVSQTPKYLVTQMGNDKSIKCEQNLGHDTMYWYKQDSKKFLKIMFSYNNKELIINETVPNRFSPKSPDKAHLNLHINSLELGDSAVYFCASSRGPGFGNQPQHFGDGTRLSIL.

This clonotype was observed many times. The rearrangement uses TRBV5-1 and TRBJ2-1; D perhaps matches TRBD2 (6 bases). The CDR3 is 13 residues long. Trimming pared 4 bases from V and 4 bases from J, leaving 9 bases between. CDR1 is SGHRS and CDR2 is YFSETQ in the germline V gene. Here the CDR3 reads CASSDGTYNEQFF. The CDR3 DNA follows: TGCGCCAGCAGCGACGGGACTTACAATGAGCAGTTCTTC.

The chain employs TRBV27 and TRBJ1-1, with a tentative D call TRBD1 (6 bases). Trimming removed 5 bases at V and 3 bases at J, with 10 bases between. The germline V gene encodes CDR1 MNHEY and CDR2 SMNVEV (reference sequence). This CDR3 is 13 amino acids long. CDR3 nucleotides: TGTGCCAGCAGTGGACAGCTGGACACTGAAGCTTTCTTT. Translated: CASSGQLDTEAFF.

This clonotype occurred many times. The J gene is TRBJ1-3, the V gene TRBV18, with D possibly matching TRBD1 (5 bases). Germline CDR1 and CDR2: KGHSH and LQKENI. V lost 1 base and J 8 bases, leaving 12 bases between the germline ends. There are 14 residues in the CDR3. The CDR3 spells CASSPQPGRDTIYF. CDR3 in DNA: TGTGCCAGCTCACCACAGCCAGGGCGGGACACCATATATTTT.

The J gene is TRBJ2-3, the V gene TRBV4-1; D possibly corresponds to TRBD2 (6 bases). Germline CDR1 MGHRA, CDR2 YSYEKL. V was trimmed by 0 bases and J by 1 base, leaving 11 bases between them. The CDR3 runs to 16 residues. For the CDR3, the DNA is TGCGCCAGCAGCCAAGATTGGGGGACTCGCACAGATACGCAGTATTTT. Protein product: CASSQDWGTRTDTQYF.

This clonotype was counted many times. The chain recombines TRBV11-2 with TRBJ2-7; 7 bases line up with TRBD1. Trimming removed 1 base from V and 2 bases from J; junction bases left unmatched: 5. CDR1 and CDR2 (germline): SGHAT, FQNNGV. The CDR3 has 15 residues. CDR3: CASSLGLRGTYEQYF. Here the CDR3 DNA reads TGTGCCAGCAGCTTAGGTCTCAGGGGGACCTACGAGCAGTACTTC.

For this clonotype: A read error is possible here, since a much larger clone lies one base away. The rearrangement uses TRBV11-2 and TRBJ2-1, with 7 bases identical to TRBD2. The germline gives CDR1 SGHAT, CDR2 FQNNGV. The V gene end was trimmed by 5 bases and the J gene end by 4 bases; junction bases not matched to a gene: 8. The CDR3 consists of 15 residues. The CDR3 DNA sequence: TGTGCCAGCAGCCCACTAGCGTGCTCTTACAATGAGCAGTTCTTC. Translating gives CASSPLACSYNEQFF.

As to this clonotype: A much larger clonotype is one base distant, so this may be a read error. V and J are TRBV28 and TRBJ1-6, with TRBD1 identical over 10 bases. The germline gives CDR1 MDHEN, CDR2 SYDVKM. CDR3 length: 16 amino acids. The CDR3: CASSPDRGNYNSPLNF. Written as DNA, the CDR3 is TGTGCCAGCAGTCCGGACAGGGGGAACTATAATTCACCCCTCAACTTT.

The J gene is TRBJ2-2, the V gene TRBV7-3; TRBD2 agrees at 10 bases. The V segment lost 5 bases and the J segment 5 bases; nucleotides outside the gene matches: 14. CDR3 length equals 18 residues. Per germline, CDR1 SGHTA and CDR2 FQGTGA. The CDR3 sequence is CASSPGTSVRAGTGELFF. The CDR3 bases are TGTGCCAGCAGCCCAGGGACTAGCGTGAGGGCCGGTACCGGGGAGCTGTTTTTT.

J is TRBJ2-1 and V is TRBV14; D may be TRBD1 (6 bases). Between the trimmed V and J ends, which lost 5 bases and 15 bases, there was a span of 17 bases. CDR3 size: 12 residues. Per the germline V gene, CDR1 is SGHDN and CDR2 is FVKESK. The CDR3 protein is CASSSPDRVLFF. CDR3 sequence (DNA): TGTGCCAGCAGCTCCCCGGACAGAGTATTGTTCTTC.

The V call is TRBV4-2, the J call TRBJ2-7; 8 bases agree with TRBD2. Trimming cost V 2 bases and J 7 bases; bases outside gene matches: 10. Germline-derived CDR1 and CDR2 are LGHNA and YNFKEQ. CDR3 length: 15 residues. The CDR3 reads CASSQHERGPREQYF. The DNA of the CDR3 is TGTGCCAGCAGCCAACATGAGCGGGGGCCTCGGGAGCAGTACTTC.

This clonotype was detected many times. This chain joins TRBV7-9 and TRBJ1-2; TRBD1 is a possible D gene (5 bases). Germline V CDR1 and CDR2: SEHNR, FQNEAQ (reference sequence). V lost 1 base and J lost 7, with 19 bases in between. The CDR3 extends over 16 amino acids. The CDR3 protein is CASSLGAGLSPVGYTF. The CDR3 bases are TGTGCCAGCAGCTTAGGCGCGGGACTTTCCCCTGTTGGCTACACCTTC.

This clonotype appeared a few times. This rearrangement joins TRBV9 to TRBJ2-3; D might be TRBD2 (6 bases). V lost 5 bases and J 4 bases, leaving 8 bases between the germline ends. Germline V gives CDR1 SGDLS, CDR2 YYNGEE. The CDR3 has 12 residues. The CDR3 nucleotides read TGTGCCAGCAGATGGGACTCAGATACGCAGTATTTT. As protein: CASRWDSDTQYF. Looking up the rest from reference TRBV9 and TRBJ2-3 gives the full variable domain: DSGVTQTPKHLITATGQRVTLRCSPRSGDLSVYWYQQSLDQGLQFLIQYYNGEERAKGNILERFSAQQFPDLHSELNLSSLELGDSALYFCASRWDSDTQYFGPGTRLTVL.

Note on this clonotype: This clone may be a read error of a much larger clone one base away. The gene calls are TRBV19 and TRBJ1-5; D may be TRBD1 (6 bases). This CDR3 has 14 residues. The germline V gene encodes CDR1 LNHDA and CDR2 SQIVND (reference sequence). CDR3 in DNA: TGTGCCAGTAAGGGGACATATAGCAATCAGACCCAGCATTTT. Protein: CASKGTYSNQTQHF.

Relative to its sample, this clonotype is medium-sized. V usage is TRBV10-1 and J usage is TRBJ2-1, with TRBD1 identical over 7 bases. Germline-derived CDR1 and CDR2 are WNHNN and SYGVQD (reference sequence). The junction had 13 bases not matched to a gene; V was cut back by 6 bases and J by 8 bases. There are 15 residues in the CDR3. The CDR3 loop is CASSATGDGGHEQFF. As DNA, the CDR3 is TGCGCCAGCAGCGCAACAGGGGATGGTGGGCATGAGCAGTTCTTC.